This entry features one T cell receptor (beta chain) sequence. This sample was taken from a study of blood T cell repertoires in COVID-19. Germline CDR1 reads MNHNY; CDR2 reads SVGAGI (reference sequence). The CDR3 spans 15 residues. The V end was cut by 5 bases, the J end by 1 base, with 12 bases between. Clones were sequenced by immunoSEQ multiplex PCR, and TCRdb holds only the in-frame ones, with some missing. Here the sample spans approximately 260,000 clones, about 85% being singletons. Sequenced material: peripheral blood. The chain has TRBV6-6 and TRBJ1-3; the D gene is possibly TRBD1 (5 bases). The sequence came from a man between 18 and 35 years old with active or convalescent COVID-19. Here the CDR3 reads CASSQLRGSGNTIYF. As DNA, the CDR3 is TGTGCCAGCAGTCAGCTGCGGGGGTCTGGAAACACCATATATTTT.